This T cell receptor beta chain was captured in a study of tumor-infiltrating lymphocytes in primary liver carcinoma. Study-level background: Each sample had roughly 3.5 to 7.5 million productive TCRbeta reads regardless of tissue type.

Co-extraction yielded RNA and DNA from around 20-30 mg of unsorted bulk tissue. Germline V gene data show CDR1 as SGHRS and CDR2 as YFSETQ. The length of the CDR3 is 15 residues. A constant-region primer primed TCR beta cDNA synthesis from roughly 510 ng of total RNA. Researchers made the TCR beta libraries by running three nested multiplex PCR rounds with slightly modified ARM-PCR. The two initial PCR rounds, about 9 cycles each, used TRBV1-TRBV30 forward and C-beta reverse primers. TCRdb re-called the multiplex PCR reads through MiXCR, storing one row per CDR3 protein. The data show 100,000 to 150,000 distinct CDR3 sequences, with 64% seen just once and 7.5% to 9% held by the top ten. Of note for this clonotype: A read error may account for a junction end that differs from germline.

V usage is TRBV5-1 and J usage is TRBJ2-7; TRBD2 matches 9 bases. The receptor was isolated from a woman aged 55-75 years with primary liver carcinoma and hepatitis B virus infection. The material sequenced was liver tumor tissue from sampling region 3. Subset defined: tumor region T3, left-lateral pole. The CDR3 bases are TGCACCAGCAGCTTCAGTAGCGGGGGCTCCTACGAGCAGTACTTC. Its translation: CTSSFSSGGSYEQYF.